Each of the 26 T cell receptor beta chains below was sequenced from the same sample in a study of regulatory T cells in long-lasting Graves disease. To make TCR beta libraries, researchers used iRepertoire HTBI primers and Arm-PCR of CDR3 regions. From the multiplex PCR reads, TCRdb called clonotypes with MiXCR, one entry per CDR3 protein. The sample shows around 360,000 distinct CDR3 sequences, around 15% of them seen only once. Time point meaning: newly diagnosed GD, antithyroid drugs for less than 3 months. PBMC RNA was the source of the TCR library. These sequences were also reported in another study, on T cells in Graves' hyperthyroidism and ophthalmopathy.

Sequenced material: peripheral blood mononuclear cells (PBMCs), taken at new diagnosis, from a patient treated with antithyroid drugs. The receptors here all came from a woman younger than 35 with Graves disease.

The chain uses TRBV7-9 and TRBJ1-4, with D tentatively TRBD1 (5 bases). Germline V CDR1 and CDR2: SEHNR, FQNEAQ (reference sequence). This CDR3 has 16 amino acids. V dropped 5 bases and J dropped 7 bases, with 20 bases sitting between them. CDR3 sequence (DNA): TGTGCCAGCAGCACTTATCACGGGGCCAAACCTGAAAAACTGTTTTTT. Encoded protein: CASSTYHGAKPEKLFF.

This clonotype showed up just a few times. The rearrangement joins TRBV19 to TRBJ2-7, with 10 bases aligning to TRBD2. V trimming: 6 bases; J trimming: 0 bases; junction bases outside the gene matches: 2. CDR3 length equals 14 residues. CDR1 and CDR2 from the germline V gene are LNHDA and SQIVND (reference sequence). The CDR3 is CASRRTSGSYEQYF. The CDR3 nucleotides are TGTGCCAGTAGGCGGACTAGCGGCTCCTACGAGCAGTACTTC.

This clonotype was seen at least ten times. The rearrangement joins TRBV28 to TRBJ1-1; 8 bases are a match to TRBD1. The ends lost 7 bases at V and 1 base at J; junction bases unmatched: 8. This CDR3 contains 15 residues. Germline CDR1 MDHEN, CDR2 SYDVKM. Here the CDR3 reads CASTRDRGWNTEAFF. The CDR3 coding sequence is TGTGCCAGCACCAGAGACAGGGGATGGAACACTGAAGCTTTCTTT.

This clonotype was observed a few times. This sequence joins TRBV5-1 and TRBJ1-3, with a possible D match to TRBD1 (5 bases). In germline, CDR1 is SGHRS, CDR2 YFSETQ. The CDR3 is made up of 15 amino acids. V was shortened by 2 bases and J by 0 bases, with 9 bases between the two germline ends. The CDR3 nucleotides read TGCGCCAGCAGCTTAGGGACGGACTCTGGAAACACCATATATTTT. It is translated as CASSLGTDSGNTIYF.

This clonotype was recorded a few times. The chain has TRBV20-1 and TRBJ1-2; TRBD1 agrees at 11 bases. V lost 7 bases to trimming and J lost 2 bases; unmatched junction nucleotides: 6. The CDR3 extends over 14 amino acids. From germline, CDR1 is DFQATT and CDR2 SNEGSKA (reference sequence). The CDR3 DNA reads TGCAGTGGACTGGACAGGGGGCTAAACTATGGCTACACCTTC. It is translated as CSGLDRGLNYGYTF.

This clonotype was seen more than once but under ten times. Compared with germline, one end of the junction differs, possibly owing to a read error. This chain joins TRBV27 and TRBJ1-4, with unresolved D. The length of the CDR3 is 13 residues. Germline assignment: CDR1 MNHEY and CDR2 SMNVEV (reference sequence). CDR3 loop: CASSANRGEELFF. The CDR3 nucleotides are TGTGCCAGCAGCGCTAATCGGGGTGAAGAACTGTTTTTT. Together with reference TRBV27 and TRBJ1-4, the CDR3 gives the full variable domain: EAQVTQNPRYLITVTGKKLTVTCSQNMNHEYMSWYRQDPGLGLRQIYYSMNVEVTDKGDVPEGYKVSRKEKRNFPLILESPSPNQTSLYFCASSANRGEELFFGSGTQLSVL.

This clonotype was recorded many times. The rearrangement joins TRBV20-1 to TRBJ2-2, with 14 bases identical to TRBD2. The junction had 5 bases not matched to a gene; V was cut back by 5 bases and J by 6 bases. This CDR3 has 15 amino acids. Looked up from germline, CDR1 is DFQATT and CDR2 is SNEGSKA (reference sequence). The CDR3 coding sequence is TGCAGTGCTGGGACTAGCGGGAGTTTAGCCGGGGAGCTGTTTTTT. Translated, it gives CSAGTSGSLAGELFF.

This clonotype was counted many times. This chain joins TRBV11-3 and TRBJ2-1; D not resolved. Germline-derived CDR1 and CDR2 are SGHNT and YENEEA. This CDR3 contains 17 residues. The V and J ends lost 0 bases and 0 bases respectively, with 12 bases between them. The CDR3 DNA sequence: TGTGCCAGCAGCTTAGATAGGTCGCGGAGCTCCTACAATGAGCAGTTCTTC. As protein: CASSLDRSRSSYNEQFF.

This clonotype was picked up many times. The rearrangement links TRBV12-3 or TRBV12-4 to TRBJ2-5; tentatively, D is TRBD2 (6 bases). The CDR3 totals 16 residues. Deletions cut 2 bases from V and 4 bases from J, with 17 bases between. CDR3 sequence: CASSLLVGVGGETQYF. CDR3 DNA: TGTGCCAGCAGTTTATTGGTGGGAGTGGGAGGAGAGACCCAGTACTTC.

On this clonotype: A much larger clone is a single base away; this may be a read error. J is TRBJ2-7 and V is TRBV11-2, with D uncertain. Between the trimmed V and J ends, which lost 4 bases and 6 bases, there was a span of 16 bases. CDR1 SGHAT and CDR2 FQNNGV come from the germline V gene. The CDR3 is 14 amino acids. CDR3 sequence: CASSSDGSNGEQYF. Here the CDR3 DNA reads TGTGCCAGCAGCTCGGACGGCTCAAACGGCGAGCAGTACTTC.

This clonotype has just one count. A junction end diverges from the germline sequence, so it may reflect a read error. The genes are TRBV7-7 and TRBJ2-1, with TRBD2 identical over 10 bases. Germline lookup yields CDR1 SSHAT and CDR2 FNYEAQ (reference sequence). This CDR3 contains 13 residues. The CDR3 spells CASSSSGSNEQFF. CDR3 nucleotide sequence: TGTGCTAGCAGCTCTAGCGGGAGTAATGAGCAGTTCTTC. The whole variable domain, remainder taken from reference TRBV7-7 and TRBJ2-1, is GAGVSQSPRYKVTKRGQDVTLRCDPISSHATLYWYQQALGQGPEFLTYFNYEAQPDKSGLPSDRFSAERPEGSISTLTIQRTEQRDSAMYRCASSSSGSNEQFFGPGTRLTVL.

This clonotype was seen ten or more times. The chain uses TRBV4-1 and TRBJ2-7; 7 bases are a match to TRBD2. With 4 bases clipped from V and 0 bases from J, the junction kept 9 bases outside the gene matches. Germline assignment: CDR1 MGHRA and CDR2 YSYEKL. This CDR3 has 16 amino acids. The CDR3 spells CASSPSGTFSSYEQYF. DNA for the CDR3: TGCGCCAGCAGCCCAAGCGGGACTTTTAGCTCCTACGAGCAGTACTTC.

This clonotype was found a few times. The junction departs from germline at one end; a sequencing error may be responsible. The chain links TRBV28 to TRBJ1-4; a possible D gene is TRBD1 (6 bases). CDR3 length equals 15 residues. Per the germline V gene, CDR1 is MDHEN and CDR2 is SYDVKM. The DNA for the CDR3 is TGTGCCAGCAATCTCCCACAGGGAGGTAATGGAAAACTGTTTTTT. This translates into CASNLPQGGNGKLFF.

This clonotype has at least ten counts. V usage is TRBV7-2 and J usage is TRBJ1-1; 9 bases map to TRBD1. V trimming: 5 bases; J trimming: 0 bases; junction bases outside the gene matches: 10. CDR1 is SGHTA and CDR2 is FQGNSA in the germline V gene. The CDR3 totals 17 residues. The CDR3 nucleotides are TGTGCCAGCAGCAAAGACAGGGGGAGATACATGAACACTGAAGCTTTCTTT. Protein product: CASSKDRGRYMNTEAFF. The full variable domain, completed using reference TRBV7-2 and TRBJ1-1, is GAGVSQSPSNKVTEKGKDVELRCDPISGHTALYWYRQSLGQGLEFLIYFQGNSAPDKSGLPSDRFSAERTGGSVSTLTIQRTQQEDSAVYLCASSKDRGRYMNTEAFFGQGTRLTVV.

This CDR3 is CASTTPGQHTGELFF. In nucleotides, the CDR3 is TGTGCCAGTACTACTCCGGGACAGCACACCGGGGAGCTGTTTTTT. The chain has TRBV19 and TRBJ2-2, with 7 bases matching TRBD1. V lost 7 bases, J lost 3 bases, and 8 bases stayed unmatched. Germline assignment: CDR1 LNHDA and CDR2 SQIVND (reference sequence). This CDR3 is 15 amino acids long. The whole variable domain, filled in from reference TRBV19 and TRBJ2-2, reads DGGITQSPKYLFRKEGQNVTLSCEQNLNHDAMYWYRQDPGQGLRLIYYSQIVNDFQKGDIAEGYSVSREKKESFPLTVTSAQKNPTAFYLCASTTPGQHTGELFFGEGSRLTVL.

This chain's CDR3 is CASSSRGGANEQFF. In nucleotides, the CDR3 is TGTGCCAGCAGTTCGCGGGGGGGGGCCAATGAGCAGTTCTTC. The chain employs TRBV28 and TRBJ2-1; TRBD2 aligns across 9 bases. This CDR3 spans 14 amino acids. The V gene end was trimmed by 4 bases and the J gene end by 6 bases; junction bases not matched to a gene: 4. The germline V gene encodes CDR1 MDHEN and CDR2 SYDVKM.

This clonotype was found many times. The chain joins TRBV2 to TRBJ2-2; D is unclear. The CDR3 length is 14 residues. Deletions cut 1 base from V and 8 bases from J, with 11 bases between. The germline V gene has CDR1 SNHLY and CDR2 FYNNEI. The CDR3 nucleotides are TGTGCCAGCAGTGAAGGCGCAGGCCAGGGGGAGCTGTTTTTT. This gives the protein CASSEGAGQGELFF.

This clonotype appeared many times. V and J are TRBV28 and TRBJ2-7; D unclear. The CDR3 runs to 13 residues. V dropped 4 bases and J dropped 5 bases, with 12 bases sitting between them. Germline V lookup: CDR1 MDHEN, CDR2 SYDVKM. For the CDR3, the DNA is TGTGCCAGCAGTTCACCAGGATACAACGAGCAGTACTTC. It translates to CASSSPGYNEQYF.

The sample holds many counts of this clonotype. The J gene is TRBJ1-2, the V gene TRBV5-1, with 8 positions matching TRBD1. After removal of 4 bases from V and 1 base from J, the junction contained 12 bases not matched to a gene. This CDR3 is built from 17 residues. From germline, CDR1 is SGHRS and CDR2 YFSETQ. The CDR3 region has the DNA TGCGCCAGCAGCAGTGACACCCCGGGACAGGATAACTATGGCTACACCTTC. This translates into CASSSDTPGQDNYGYTF.

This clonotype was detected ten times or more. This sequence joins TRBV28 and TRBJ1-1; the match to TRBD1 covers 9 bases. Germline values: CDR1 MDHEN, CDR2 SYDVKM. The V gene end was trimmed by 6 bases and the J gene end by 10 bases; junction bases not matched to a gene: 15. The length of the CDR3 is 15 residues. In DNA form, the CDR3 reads TGTGCCAGCAGCCTAAACAGGGGGCGAACTAGGAGAGCTTTCTTT. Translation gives CASSLNRGRTRRAFF.

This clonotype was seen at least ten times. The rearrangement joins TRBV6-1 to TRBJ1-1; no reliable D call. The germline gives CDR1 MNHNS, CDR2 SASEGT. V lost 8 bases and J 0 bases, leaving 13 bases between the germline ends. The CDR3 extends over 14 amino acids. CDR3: CASGTEYMNTEAFF. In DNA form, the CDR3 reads TGTGCCAGCGGCACGGAGTACATGAACACTGAAGCTTTCTTT.

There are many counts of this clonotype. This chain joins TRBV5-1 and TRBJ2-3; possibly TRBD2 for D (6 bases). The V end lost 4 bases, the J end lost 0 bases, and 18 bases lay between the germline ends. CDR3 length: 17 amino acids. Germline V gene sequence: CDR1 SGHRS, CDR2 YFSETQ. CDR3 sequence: CASSLGRLAESTDTQYF. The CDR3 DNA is TGCGCCAGCAGCCTTGGTAGATTAGCGGAAAGCACAGATACGCAGTATTTT.

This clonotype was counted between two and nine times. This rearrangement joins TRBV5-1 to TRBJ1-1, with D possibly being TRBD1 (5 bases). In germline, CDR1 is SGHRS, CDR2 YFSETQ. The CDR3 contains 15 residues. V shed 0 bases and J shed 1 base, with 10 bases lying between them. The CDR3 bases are TGCGCCAGCAGCTTGGGCGGGGCTCCGAACACTGAAGCTTTCTTT. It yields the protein CASSLGGAPNTEAFF. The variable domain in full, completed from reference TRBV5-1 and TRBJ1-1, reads KAGVTQTPRYLIKTRGQQVTLSCSPISGHRSVSWYQQTPGQGLQFLFEYFSETQRNKGNFPGRFSGRQFSNSRSEMNVSTLELGDSALYLCASSLGGAPNTEAFFGQGTRLTVV.

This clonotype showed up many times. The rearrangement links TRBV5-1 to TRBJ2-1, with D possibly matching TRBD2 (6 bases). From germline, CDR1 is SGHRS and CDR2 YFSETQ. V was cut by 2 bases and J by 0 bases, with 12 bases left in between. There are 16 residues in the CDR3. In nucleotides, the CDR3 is TGCGCCAGCAGCTTAGGTCCTAGCGTCTCCTACAATGAGCAGTTCTTC. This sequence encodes CASSLGPSVSYNEQFF.

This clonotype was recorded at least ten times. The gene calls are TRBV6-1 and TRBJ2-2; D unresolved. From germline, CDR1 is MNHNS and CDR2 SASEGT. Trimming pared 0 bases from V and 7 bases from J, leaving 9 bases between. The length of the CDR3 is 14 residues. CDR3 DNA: TGTGCCAGCAGTGAAGCGTGGCGCAGCGGGGAGCTGTTTTTT. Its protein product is CASSEAWRSGELFF.

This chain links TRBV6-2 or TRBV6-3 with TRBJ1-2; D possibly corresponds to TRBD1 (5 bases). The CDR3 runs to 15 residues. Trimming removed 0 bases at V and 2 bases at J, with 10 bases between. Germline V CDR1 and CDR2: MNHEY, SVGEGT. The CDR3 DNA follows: TGTGCCAGCAGTTACTCAAGGGACGGCAACTATGGCTACACCTTC. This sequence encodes CASSYSRDGNYGYTF.